The TCR beta chain under discussion was sequenced for a study of T cells after yellow fever vaccination. TCRdb reprocessed the 5' RACE reads with MiXCR, giving one entry per CDR3 protein. The data show about 360,000 distinct CDR3 sequences, under 7.5% seen once. This CDR3 is 11 amino acids long. The V end lost 4 bases, the J end lost 5 bases, and 5 bases lay between the germline ends. The germline CDR1 and CDR2 sequences are SNHLY and FYNNEI. Sequencing was performed on PBMCs, taken 5 days after the yellow fever booster vaccination. The chain uses TRBV2 and TRBJ2-5; D is ambiguous. This sequence originates from a man younger than 40 who received the YFV17D yellow fever vaccine. The CDR3 nucleotides read TGTGCCAGCAGTGTCGCGGAGACCCAGTACTTC. The encoded protein is CASSVAETQYF.